The clone carrying this T cell receptor (beta chain) occurred many times. Amplified material comprised TCR beta CDR3 regions derived from RNA transcripts. HTBI primers were used in a first-round RT-PCR, which preceded a second-round multiplex PCR. In TCRdb, the multiplex PCR reads were re-called with MiXCR into one record per CDR3 protein. The data hold some 350,000 distinct CDR3 sequences, with approximately 18% observed a single time. The data are from a study of Graves' ophthalmopathy and Graves' hyperthyroidism. Hyperthyroidism showing no ophthalmopathy within 18 months of follow-up was stable. Newly diagnosed, the hyperthyroidism patients had under 2 months' duration and were aged 18 to 65. PBMCs originated in 10 ml of fresh peripheral blood. Looked up from germline, CDR1 is SGHTA and CDR2 is FQGNSA. This CDR3 contains 16 residues. The V segment lost 2 bases and the J segment 4 bases; nucleotides outside the gene matches: 6.

The clonotype was recovered from an adult woman with stable Graves' hyperthyroidism. The source material was peripheral blood. V is TRBV7-2 and J is TRBJ2-5, with 11 positions matching TRBD2. The CDR3, as DNA: TGTGCCAGCAGCTTATACGGGCTAGCGGGGGGAGAGACCCAGTACTTC. Translated: CASSLYGLAGGETQYF.